This T cell receptor (beta chain) is drawn from a study of blood T cells in healthy people across ages (dated by TCRdb to 2013 to 2016). In terms of the full investigation: In model experiments, template switching captured roughly one uniquely barcoded TCR beta cDNA molecule for every two T cells. Age-related changes in TCR beta repertoire diversity were measured in the study by deep sequencing normalized with unique cDNA molecular identifiers. The donors were split into four age groups: young (average about 15 years), middle-aged (roughly 39), aged (about 56) and long-lived (roughly 88). Donors of different ages were randomly distributed across sequencing lanes to avoid experimental bias. The study analyzed two additional independent replicas of 1 million unique cDNA reads from the same blood draw for two donors, one aged 18 to 30 and one aged 80 or older.

The roughly 39 donors, aged 6 to 90 years, were systemically healthy Caucasian individuals from Russia. Approximately 10 milliliters of peripheral blood were collected from each donor into EDTA-treated Vacutainer tubes. Ficoll-Paque density-gradient centrifugation was used to isolate PBMCs, with at least 6.5 million obtained per sample. Total RNA, at least 5 micrograms per sample, was extracted from PBMCs with Trizol reagent. For every donor, an aliquot of PBMCs went through flow cytometry to measure the percentages of naive CD45RAhigh/CD27high T cells. On this clonotype: Its antigen is unknown. The junction departs from germline at one end; a sequencing error may be responsible.

Preparation of the library involved 5' RACE. The instrument was an Illumina HiSeq 2500. A second PCR of 7 to 11 cycles was run with a J-beta primer mix and a sample-barcoded 5' primer. A unique molecular identifier was introduced onto each TCR beta cDNA molecule by a template-switch 5' adaptor carrying 12 random nucleotides. Each sample yielded at least 2.5 million CDR3-containing paired-end reads. First-strand cDNA was synthesized from all RNA with the Mint cDNA synthesis kit, primed by a TRBC-specific oligonucleotide. After uracil-DNA glycosylase treatment, a first 18-cycle PCR used universal primers M1SS and BC2_uni_R on all cDNA. For the original study's pipeline: For normalization, 1 million high-quality reads were randomly selected from each sample, with every read carrying a distinct molecular identifier. Reads with shared molecular identifiers were discarded instead of being binned into consensus sequences. MiTCR, set to a Q25 quality threshold and the strictest error-elimination algorithm, was used for CDR3 identification, clonotype clustering and error correction. A nonparametric unseen species model using Euler transformation provided a lower-bound estimate of total TCR beta diversity. TCRdb reprocessing: public reads trimmed at Q25 with fastp, clones called with MiXCR, in-frame beta chains kept. Entries that share a CDR3 protein sequence are merged under the most common genes and DNA. The V and J calls and clone size are TCRdb's, not the authors'. The sample has 1.5 million to 2 million distinct CDR3 sequences on record, 28% of them singletons. Clones ranked in the top ten supply approximately 7.7% of the sample.

CDR1 and CDR2 are drawn from the germline V gene: SGDLS, YYNGEE. Including cysteine and phenylalanine, the CDR3 has 15 amino acids. The retained sequence is limited to the CDR3, 45 bases, with the frame set at the first base. What the study reported, not specific to this receptor: Conclusive comparison of naive and antigen-experienced compartments was prevented by the profiling of bulk unsorted PBMCs. The percentage of naive T cells measured by flow cytometry correlated strongly with observed TCR beta diversity. Observed TCR beta diversity per million T cells fell roughly linearly with age, and a significant reduction was already apparent by age roughly 40. Estimates of total diversity from one million sequenced T cells were regarded as lower bounds and underestimates. The CMV infection status of donors was not known, potentially confounding age-related changes in expanded clonotypes. The long-lived group showed more naive CD4+ T cells, fewer expanded clones and increased TCR diversity than the aged group, suggesting age selection.

The chain uses TRBV9 and TRBJ1-1; TRBD1 lines up with 7 middle nucleotides. This clonotype was sampled from a woman aged 30 to 39 in good health. Material: blood. This receptor carries the CDR3 CASSVPTGVHTETFF. The nucleotide sequence is given as TGTGCCAGCAGCGTCCCCACAGGGGTGCACACTGAAACTTTCTTT. With all but the CDR3 taken from the reference TRBV9 and TRBJ1-1 genes, the full variable domain is: DSGVTQTPKHLITATGQRVTLRCSPRSGDLSVYWYQQSLDQGLQFLIQYYNGEERAKGNILERFSAQQFPDLHSELNLSSLELGDSALYFCASSVPTGVHTETFFGQGTRLTVV.